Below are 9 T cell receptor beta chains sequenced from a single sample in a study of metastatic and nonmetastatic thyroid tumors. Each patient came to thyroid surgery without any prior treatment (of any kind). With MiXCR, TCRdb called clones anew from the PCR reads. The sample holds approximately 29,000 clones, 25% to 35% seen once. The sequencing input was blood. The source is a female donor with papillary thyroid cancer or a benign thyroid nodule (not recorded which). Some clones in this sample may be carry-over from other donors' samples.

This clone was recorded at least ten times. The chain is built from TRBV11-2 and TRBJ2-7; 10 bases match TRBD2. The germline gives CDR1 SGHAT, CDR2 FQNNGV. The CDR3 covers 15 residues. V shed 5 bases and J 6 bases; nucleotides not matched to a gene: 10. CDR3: CASSPSAGGPVEQYF. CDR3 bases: TGTGCCAGCAGCCCCTCAGCGGGAGGGCCGGTCGAGCAGTACTTC.

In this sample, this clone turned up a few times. This chain's CDR3 is CASSLSGVTLTGELFF. In nucleotides, the CDR3 is TGTGCCAGCAGTTTATCGGGGGTAACCCTCACCGGGGAGCTGTTTTTT. V gene TRBV28 combines with J gene TRBJ2-2; D is perhaps TRBD2 (6 bases). With 1 base removed from V and 4 bases from J, the gap between germline ends came to 13 bases. Germline-derived CDR1 and CDR2 are MDHEN and SYDVKM. The CDR3 runs to 16 residues.

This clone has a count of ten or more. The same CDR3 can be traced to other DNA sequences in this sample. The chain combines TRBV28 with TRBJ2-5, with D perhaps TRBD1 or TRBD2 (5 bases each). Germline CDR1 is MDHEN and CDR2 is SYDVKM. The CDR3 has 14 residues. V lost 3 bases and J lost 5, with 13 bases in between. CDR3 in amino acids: CASSFAGTGETQYF. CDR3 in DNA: TGTGCCAGCAGTTTTGCTGGGACGGGGGAGACCCAGTACTTC.

This CDR3 is CASSYSTVRGTSPLHF. CDR3 DNA: TGTGCCAGCAGTTACTCGACGGTCAGGGGAACTTCACCCCTCCACTTT. The V gene is TRBV6-2 or TRBV6-3, the J gene TRBJ1-6; D is possibly TRBD1 (6 bases). The CDR3 is 16 amino acids. Germline CDR1 is MNHEY and CDR2 is SVGEGT. Trimming pared 0 bases from V and 9 bases from J, leaving 15 bases between.

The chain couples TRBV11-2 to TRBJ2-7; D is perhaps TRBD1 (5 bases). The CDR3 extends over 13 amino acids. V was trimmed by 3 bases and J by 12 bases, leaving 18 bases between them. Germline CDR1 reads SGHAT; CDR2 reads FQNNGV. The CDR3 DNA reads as TGTGCCAGCAGCTTTAGGCAGGGTATCCTGATGTACTTC. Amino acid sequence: CASSFRQGILMYF. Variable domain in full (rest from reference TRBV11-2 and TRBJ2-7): EAGVAQSPRYKIIEKRQSVAFWCNPISGHATLYWYQQILGQGPKLLIQFQNNGVVDDSQLPKDRFSAERLKGVDSTLKIQPAKLEDSAVYLCASSFRQGILMYFGPGTRLTVT.

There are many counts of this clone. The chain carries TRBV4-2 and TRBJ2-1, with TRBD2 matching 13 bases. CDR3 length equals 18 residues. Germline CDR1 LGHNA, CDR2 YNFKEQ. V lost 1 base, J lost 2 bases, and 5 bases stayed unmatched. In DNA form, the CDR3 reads TGTGCCAGCAGCCAAGTTGGGGGACTAGCGGGACCCTACAATGAGCAGTTCTTC. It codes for CASSQVGGLAGPYNEQFF.

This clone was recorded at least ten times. The CDR3: CASSSYRGLTGELFF. DNA for the CDR3: TGTGCCAGCAGCTCCTACAGGGGGCTGACCGGGGAGCTGTTTTTT. This chain joins TRBV11-2 and TRBJ2-2, with 9 nucleotides matching TRBD1. CDR1 is SGHAT and CDR2 is FQNNGV in the germline V gene. CDR3 length equals 15 residues. Germline trimming cut 4 bases from V and 5 bases from J; bases unmatched to any gene: 5.

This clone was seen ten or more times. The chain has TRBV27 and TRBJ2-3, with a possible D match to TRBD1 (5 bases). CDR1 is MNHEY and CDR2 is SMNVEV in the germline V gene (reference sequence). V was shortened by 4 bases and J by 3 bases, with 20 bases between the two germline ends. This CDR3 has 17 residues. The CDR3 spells CASSSRSGFFWTDTQYF. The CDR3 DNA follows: TGTGCCAGCAGTTCAAGATCAGGGTTCTTTTGGACAGATACGCAGTATTTT.

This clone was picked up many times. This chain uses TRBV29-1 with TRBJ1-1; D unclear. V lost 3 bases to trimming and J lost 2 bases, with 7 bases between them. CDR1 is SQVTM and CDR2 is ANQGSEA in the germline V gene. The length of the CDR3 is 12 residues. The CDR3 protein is CSVERGNTEAFF. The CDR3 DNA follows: TGCAGCGTTGAGCGGGGAAACACTGAAGCTTTCTTT.